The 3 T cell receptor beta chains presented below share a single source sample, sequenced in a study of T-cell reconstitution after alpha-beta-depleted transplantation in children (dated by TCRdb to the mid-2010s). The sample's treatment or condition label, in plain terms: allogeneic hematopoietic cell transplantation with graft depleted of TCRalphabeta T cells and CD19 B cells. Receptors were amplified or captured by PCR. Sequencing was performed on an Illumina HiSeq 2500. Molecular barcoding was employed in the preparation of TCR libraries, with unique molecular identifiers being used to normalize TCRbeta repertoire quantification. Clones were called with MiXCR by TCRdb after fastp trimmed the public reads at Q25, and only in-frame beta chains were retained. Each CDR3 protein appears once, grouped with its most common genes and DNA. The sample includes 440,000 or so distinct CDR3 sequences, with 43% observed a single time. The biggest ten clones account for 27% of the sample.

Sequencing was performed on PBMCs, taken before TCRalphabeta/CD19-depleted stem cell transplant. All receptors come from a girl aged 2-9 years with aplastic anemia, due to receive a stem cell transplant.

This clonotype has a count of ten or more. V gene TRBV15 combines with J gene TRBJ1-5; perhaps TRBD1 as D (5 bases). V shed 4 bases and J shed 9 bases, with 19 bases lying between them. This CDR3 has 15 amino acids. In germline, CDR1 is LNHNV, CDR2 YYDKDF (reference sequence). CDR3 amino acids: CATSITGVAFGPQHF. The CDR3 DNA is TGTGCCACCAGCATTACAGGAGTCGCCTTTGGGCCCCAGCATTTT.

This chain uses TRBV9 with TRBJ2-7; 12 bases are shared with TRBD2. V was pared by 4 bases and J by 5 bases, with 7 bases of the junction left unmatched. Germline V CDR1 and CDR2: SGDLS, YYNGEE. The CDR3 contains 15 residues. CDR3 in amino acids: CASSLRTSGVDEQYF. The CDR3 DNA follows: TGTGCCAGCAGCCTCCGGACTAGCGGGGTGGACGAGCAGTACTTC.

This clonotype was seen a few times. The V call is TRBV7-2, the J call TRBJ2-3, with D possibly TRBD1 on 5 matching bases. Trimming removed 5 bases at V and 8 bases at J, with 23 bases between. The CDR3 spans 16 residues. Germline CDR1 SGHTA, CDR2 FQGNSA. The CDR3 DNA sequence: TGTGCCAGCAGCCCGTGGGGCCTCTCTGAATTCGGTACGCAGTATTTT. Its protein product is CASSPWGLSEFGTQYF.